This TCR beta chain was recovered during a study of sequential checkpoint blockade in melanoma. Study-wide background: Patients were randomized 1:1 to nivolumab-then-ipilimumab or ipilimumab-then-nivolumab first-line. After both sequences, patients received maintenance nivolumab.

This table comes from immunoSEQ multiplex PCR, and its TCRdb copy is limited to in-frame clones, with some not included. Here the sample spans under 25,000 clones, 75% to 85% being singletons. The V and J ends lost 3 bases and 0 bases respectively, with 3 bases between them. This CDR3 has 12 residues. Germline V gives CDR1 SEHNR, CDR2 FQNEAQ (reference sequence). As for treatment: randomized to nivolumab then ipilimumab (arm A) or the reverse (arm B). No patient had prior DNA-damaging chemotherapy. Sorted cells were live CD3+CD8+, lacking CD19 and CD56, from PBMCs. The material was CD8+ T cells sorted from blood (inferred from file names), obtained from a patient given nivolumab and ipilimumab in sequence. This clonotype originated in a human donor with melanoma. This chain links TRBV7-9 with TRBJ2-7; D gene unclear. CDR3 in DNA: TGTGCCAGCAGCTTCGGCTCCTACGAGCAGTACTTC. Amino acids: CASSFGSYEQYF.